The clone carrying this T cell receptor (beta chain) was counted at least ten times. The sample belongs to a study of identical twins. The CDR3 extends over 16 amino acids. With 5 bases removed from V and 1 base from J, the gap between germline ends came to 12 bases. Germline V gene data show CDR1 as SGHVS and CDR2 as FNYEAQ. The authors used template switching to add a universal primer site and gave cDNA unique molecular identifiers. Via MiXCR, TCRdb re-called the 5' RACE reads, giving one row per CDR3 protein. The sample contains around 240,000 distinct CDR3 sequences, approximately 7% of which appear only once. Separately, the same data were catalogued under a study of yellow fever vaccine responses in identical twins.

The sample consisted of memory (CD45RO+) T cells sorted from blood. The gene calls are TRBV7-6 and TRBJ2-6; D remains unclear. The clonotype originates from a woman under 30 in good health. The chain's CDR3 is CASSKDPGSGANVLTF. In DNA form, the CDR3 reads TGTGCCAGCAGCAAGGATCCAGGTTCTGGGGCCAACGTCCTGACTTTC.